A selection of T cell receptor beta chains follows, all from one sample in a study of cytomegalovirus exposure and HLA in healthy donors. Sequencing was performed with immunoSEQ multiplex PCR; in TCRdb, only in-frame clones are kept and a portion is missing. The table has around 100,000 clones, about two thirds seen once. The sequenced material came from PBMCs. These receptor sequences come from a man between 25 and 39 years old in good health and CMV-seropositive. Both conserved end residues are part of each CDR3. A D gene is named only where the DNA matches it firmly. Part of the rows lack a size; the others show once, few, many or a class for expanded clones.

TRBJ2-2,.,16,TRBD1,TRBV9,CASSVGGGENTGELFF,TGTGCCAGCAGCGTAGGAGGGGGCGAAAACACCGGGGAGCTGTTTTTT
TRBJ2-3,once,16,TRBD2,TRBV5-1,CASSSWTSGSTDTQYF,TGCGCCAGCAGCTCCTGGACTAGCGGGAGCACAGATACGCAGTATTTT
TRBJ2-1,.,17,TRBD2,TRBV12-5,CASGFPPPGGSYNEQFF,TGTGCTAGTGGTTTCCCCCCTCCCGGGGGGTCCTACAATGAGCAGTTCTTC
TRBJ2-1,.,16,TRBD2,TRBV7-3,CASSSSGTSGMNEQFF,TGTGCCAGCAGCTCCTCCGGGACTAGCGGTATGAATGAGCAGTTCTTC
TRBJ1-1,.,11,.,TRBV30,CAWSSETEAFF,TGTGCCTGGAGTTCTGAGACTGAAGCTTTCTTT
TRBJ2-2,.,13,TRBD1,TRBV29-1,CSVEVDRAGELFF,TGCAGCGTTGAGGTCGACAGGGCCGGGGAGCTGTTTTTT
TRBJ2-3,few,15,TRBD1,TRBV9,CASSLLTGGTDTQYF,TGTGCCAGCAGCCTCCTGACAGGGGGCACAGATACGCAGTATTTT
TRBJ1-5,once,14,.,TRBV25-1,CASSGNRGNQPQHF,TGTGCCAGCAGTGGAAACAGGGGCAATCAGCCCCAGCATTTT
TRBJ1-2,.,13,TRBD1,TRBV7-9,CASSKTGVYGYTF,TGTGCCAGCAGCAAGACAGGGGTCTATGGCTACACCTTC
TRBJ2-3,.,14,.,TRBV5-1,CASSLALSTDTQYF,TGCGCCAGCAGCTTGGCATTGAGCACAGATACGCAGTATTTT
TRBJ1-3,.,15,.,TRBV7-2,CASSLAAGGGNTIYF,TGTGCCAGCAGCTTAGCGGCGGGGGGTGGAAACACCATATATTTT
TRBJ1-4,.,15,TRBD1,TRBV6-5,CASTYGGTGREKLFF,TGTGCCAGCACCTACGGGGGGACAGGGCGTGAAAAACTGTTTTTT